These 24 T cell receptor beta chains were sequenced from one sample in a study of blood T cell repertoires in COVID-19. The assay was immunoSEQ multiplex PCR, and TCRdb's table has in-frame clones only and misses some. The sample contains almost 250,000 clones, roughly 86% of which appear only once. The sample comprised peripheral blood. The source of these receptors is a woman of 80 years or more with COVID-19, enrolled during active disease.

The V call is TRBV28, the J call TRBJ2-4; TRBD2 matches 8 bases. The CDR3 runs to 14 residues. Trimming cost V 4 bases and J 6 bases; bases outside gene matches: 5. In germline, CDR1 is MDHEN, CDR2 SYDVKM. CDR3 region: CASSSSGGRNIQYF. The CDR3 region has the DNA TGTGCCAGCAGTTCCAGCGGGGGTAGAAACATTCAGTACTTC.

The V call is TRBV5-8, the J call TRBJ1-2, with 8 bases fitting TRBD1. J gave up 4 bases and V 4 bases, and 9 bases lay outside the gene matches. The CDR3 is 15 amino acids. The germline CDR1 and CDR2 sequences are SGHTS and YDEGEE. The CDR3 DNA reads TGTGCCAGCAGCCCCCCCACAGGGGGTACCTATGGCTACACCTTC. It encodes CASSPPTGGTYGYTF.

The genes are TRBV19 and TRBJ1-3; D gene uncertain. V was clipped by 6 bases and J by 0 bases, with 9 bases between them. This CDR3 contains 14 residues. Germline lookup yields CDR1 LNHDA and CDR2 SQIVND (reference sequence). The CDR3 region is CASRRENSGNTIYF. The CDR3 coding sequence is TGTGCCAGTAGGAGGGAGAACTCTGGAAACACCATATATTTT.

The V call is TRBV5-6, the J call TRBJ2-7; weak D call: TRBD2 (6 bases). Germline values: CDR1 SGHDT, CDR2 YYEEEE. The V and J ends lost 2 bases and 7 bases respectively, with 10 bases between them. The CDR3 has 12 amino acids. The CDR3 bases are TGTGCCAGCAGCTTAACGGGGAGGGAGCAGTACGTC. It specifies CASSLTGREQYV.

The genes are TRBV10-3 and TRBJ1-2, with a weak D call TRBD1 (6 bases). The CDR3 length is 14 residues. Trimming shortened V by 10 bases and J by 2 bases, and 17 bases separated the two germline ends. Germline V CDR1 and CDR2: ENHRY, SYGVKD. This chain's CDR3 is CATDTGQTNYGYTF. DNA of the CDR3: TGTGCCACCGACACAGGACAGACCAACTATGGCTACACCTTC.

The chain carries TRBV7-2 and TRBJ1-5, with no clear D. Germline assignment: CDR1 SGHTA and CDR2 FQGNSA. This CDR3 contains 15 residues. V lost 5 bases and J 5 bases, leaving 16 bases between the germline ends. The CDR3 bases are TGTGCCAGCAGCACTACCCTCAGCAGATATCAGCCCCAGCATTTT. Translating it yields CASSTTLSRYQPQHF. The variable domain in full, completed from reference TRBV7-2 and TRBJ1-5, reads GAGVSQSPSNKVTEKGKDVELRCDPISGHTALYWYRQSLGQGLEFLIYFQGNSAPDKSGLPSDRFSAERTGGSVSTLTIQRTQQEDSAVYLCASSTTLSRYQPQHFGDGTRLSIL.

This chain uses TRBV7-9 with TRBJ1-5, with D hard to call. V was trimmed by 3 bases and J by 2 bases, leaving 5 bases between them. CDR1 SEHNR and CDR2 FQNEAQ come from the germline V gene (reference sequence). The CDR3 runs to 13 residues. The CDR3, as DNA: TGTGCCAGCAGCTTCACTGGCAATCAGCCCCAGCATTTT. The encoded protein is CASSFTGNQPQHF.

V usage is TRBV2 and J usage is TRBJ2-3; TRBD2 aligns across 15 bases. CDR3 length: 17 amino acids. V trimming: 7 bases; J trimming: 6 bases; junction bases outside the gene matches: 11. The germline V gene encodes CDR1 SNHLY and CDR2 FYNNEI. CDR3 bases: TGTGCCAGCACCGGACTAGCGGGGGGGCCGTCAAGCGATACGCAGTATTTT. Translation gives CASTGLAGGPSSDTQYF.

The chain has TRBV5-1 and TRBJ1-1; the D gene is possibly TRBD1 (6 bases). Germline V gives CDR1 SGHRS, CDR2 YFSETQ. The CDR3 has 13 residues. The ends were cut back, 0 bases at V and 4 bases at J, with 7 bases in the middle. The DNA for the CDR3 is TGCGCCAGCAGCTTGGACAGGGCCACTGAAGCTTTCTTT. This gives the protein CASSLDRATEAFF.

The gene calls are TRBV9 and TRBJ2-1; 8 nucleotides align to TRBD2. Trimming took 2 bases from V and 0 from J; bases not matched to a gene: 4. Germline CDR1 is SGDLS and CDR2 is YYNGEE. There are 16 residues in the CDR3. CDR3 DNA: TGTGCCAGCAGCGTGATTAGCGGGGTCTCCTACAATGAGCAGTTCTTC. The encoded protein is CASSVISGVSYNEQFF.

The rearrangement joins TRBV5-4 to TRBJ2-6; possible D gene TRBD1, 6 bases. The germline V gene has CDR1 SGHNT and CDR2 YYREEE (reference sequence). Between the trimmed V and J ends, which lost 4 bases and 0 bases, there was a span of 8 bases. This CDR3 is built from 15 residues. CDR3 bases: TGTGCCAGCAGCCTACAGGGCTCTGGGGCCAACGTCCTGACTTTC. This sequence encodes CASSLQGSGANVLTF.

This clone was observed a single time. The chain recombines TRBV6-6 with TRBJ1-6, with 7 bases lining up with TRBD1. This CDR3 has 14 amino acids. V shed 4 bases and J 5 bases; nucleotides not matched to a gene: 2. Germline-derived CDR1 and CDR2 are MNHNY and SVGAGI (reference sequence). CDR3 loop: CASSSGTDNSPLHF. The CDR3 DNA follows: TGTGCCAGCAGTTCCGGGACAGATAATTCACCCCTCCACTTT.

V usage is TRBV7-8 and J usage is TRBJ2-3, with 9 bases that match TRBD1. This CDR3 region has 17 residues. CDR1 and CDR2 from the germline V gene are SGHVS and FQNEAQ. Trimming removed 2 bases from V and 4 bases from J; junction bases left unmatched: 10. CDR3 sequence reads: CASSLWMGQGSADTQYF. The CDR3 DNA follows: TGTGCCAGCAGCTTATGGATGGGACAGGGCTCGGCAGATACGCAGTATTTT. Complete variable domain (other parts from reference TRBV7-8 and TRBJ2-3): GAGVSQSPRYKVAKRGQDVALRCDPISGHVSLFWYQQALGQGPEFLTYFQNEAQLDKSGLPSDRFFAERPEGSVSTLKIQRTQQEDSAVYLCASSLWMGQGSADTQYFGPGTRLTVL.

V and J are TRBV3-1 (or the pseudogene TRBV3-2) and TRBJ1-2; D perhaps matches TRBD1 (6 bases). Trimming pared 0 bases from V and 2 bases from J, leaving 10 bases between. CDR3 length: 15 amino acids. Germline CDR1 reads LGHDT; CDR2 reads YNNKEL (reference sequence). CDR3 region: CASSQEGAGNYGYTF. The DNA of the CDR3 is TGTGCCAGCAGCCAAGAGGGGGCCGGCAACTATGGCTACACCTTC.

This chain uses TRBV6-5 with TRBJ2-3, with TRBD2 matching 10 bases. Germline CDR1 and CDR2: MNHEY and SVGAGI. J was trimmed by 6 bases and V by 7 bases; bases with no gene match: 10. The CDR3 covers 15 residues. CDR3: CASTTGSGGPDTQYF. The CDR3 nucleotides read TGTGCCAGCACCACGGGTAGCGGGGGGCCCGATACGCAGTATTTT.

V is TRBV18 and J is TRBJ2-4, with 9 positions matching TRBD2. CDR1 and CDR2 from the germline V gene are KGHSH and LQKENI. Unmatched junction bases numbered 12, after V lost 3 bases and J lost 6 bases. The CDR3 length is 17 residues. Here the CDR3 DNA reads TGTGCCAGCTCACCCGCCCTGGGCGGGGGGGCCCTAAACATTCAGTACTTC. It yields the protein CASSPALGGGALNIQYF.

The chain uses TRBV4-3 and TRBJ1-2; a weak D match, TRBD1 (6 bases). The V and J ends lost 0 bases and 0 bases respectively, with 17 bases between them. The CDR3 loop spans 18 amino acids. Germline CDR1 LGHNA, CDR2 YSLEER. CDR3 coding DNA: TGCGCCAGCAGCCAAGAGGACAGCCACACCTACCCTAACTATGGCTACACCTTC. This gives the protein CASSQEDSHTYPNYGYTF.

The gene calls are TRBV2 and TRBJ1-1, with 9 bases identical to TRBD1. CDR1 and CDR2 (germline): SNHLY, FYNNEI. The CDR3 is made up of 15 amino acids. V lost 2 bases, J lost 4 bases, and 5 bases stayed unmatched. The DNA for the CDR3 is TGTGCCAGCAGTGAATCGGGACAGGGATTCACTGAAGCTTTCTTT. Amino acids: CASSESGQGFTEAFF. The complete variable domain, with remaining parts taken from reference TRBV2 and TRBJ1-1, reads EPEVTQTPSHQVTQMGQEVILRCVPISNHLYFYWYRQILGQKVEFLVSFYNNEISEKSEIFDDQFSVERPDGSNFTLKIRSTKLEDSAMYFCASSESGQGFTEAFFGQGTRLTVV.

The chain links TRBV20-1 to TRBJ1-2; TRBD1 is a possible D gene (5 bases). The CDR3 has 11 amino acids. V gave up 4 bases and J gave up 4 bases, with 7 bases separating them. CDR1 is DFQATT, CDR2 SNEGSKA, per germline (reference sequence). CDR3 residues: CSAIRGYGYTF. CDR3 sequence (DNA): TGCAGTGCTATAAGGGGCTATGGCTACACCTTC.

CDR3 residues: CASSIQGTLSGNTIYF. CDR3 DNA sequence: TGTGCCAGTAGTATACAGGGCACGCTCTCTGGAAACACCATATATTTT. The J gene is TRBJ1-3, the V gene TRBV19, with TRBD1 as a possible D gene (5 bases). Germline assignment: CDR1 LNHDA and CDR2 SQIVND (reference sequence). Trimming removed 2 bases at V and 0 bases at J, with 11 bases between. The CDR3 length is 16 residues.

V usage is TRBV19 and J usage is TRBJ1-5, with 11 bases aligning to TRBD1. V gave up 3 bases and J gave up 2 bases; unmatched junction bases: 9. Germline V gene sequence: CDR1 LNHDA, CDR2 SQIVND (reference sequence). This CDR3 is built from 18 residues. The CDR3 is CASSMGQGGISGNQPQHF. In DNA, the CDR3 is TGTGCCAGTAGTATGGGACAGGGGGGCATTTCTGGCAATCAGCCCCAGCATTTT.

The genes are TRBV15 and TRBJ2-6, with a possible D match to TRBD2 (7 bases). The CDR3 runs to 18 residues. Germline CDR1 reads LNHNV; CDR2 reads YYDKDF (reference sequence). Trimming cost V 0 bases and J 4 bases, with 16 bases left between them. The CDR3, as DNA: TGTGCCACCAGCAGAGATTTAGGGGGGGCCTTAGGGGCCAACGTCCTGACTTTC. This encodes CATSRDLGGALGANVLTF. Variable domain in full (rest from reference TRBV15 and TRBJ2-6): DAMVIQNPRYQVTQFGKPVTLSCSQTLNHNVMYWYQQKSSQAPKLLFHYYDKDFNNEADTPDNFQSRRPNTSFCFLDIRSPGLGDTAMYLCATSRDLGGALGANVLTFGAGSRLTVL.

The chain links TRBV5-1 to TRBJ2-1, with a weak D call TRBD2 (6 bases). The CDR3 runs to 17 residues. Trimming left V 3 bases short and J 7 bases short, with 23 bases between. Germline assignment: CDR1 SGHRS and CDR2 YFSETQ. The CDR3 loop reads CASSYNPAGRTLNEQFF. As DNA, the CDR3 is TGCGCCAGCAGCTACAATCCCGCGGGGAGAACTTTAAATGAGCAGTTCTTC.

J is TRBJ1-5 and V is TRBV19; 9 nucleotides align to TRBD1. The V gene's germline CDR1 is LNHDA and CDR2 SQIVND (reference sequence). The CDR3 is 14 residues long. Losses at the gene ends were 9 bases for V and 4 bases for J; bases not matched to a gene: 7. The CDR3 loop reads CASTRDRVNQPQHF. The CDR3 DNA sequence: TGTGCCAGCACCCGGGACAGGGTAAATCAGCCCCAGCATTTT.